These 30 T cell receptor beta chains share one sample of origin, sequenced in a study of cytomegalovirus exposure and HLA in healthy donors. Clones were read by immunoSEQ multiplex PCR, and TCRdb kept only the in-frame ones, dropping some. The sample includes about 260,000 clones, around 90% seen only once; the top ten take 3.1%. Sequencing was done on a sample of PBMCs. The source is a woman aged 25 to 45 in good health and CMV-seronegative.

This clone was observed a single time. This chain links TRBV5-4 with TRBJ2-7, with 7 bases aligning to TRBD1. Germline CDR1 reads SGHNT; CDR2 reads YYREEE (reference sequence). This CDR3 has 14 residues. V shed 3 bases, J shed 4 bases, and the junction held 7 bases outside the gene matches. The CDR3 nucleotides read TGTGCCAGCAGCTCCAGACAGGGTCGGTACGAGCAGTACTTC. It codes for CASSSRQGRYEQYF.

The rearrangement uses TRBV6-1 and TRBJ2-7, with TRBD1 identical over 7 bases. The CDR3 runs to 15 residues. Germline trimming cut 6 bases from V and 0 bases from J; bases unmatched to any gene: 8. CDR1 MNHNS and CDR2 SASEGT come from the germline V gene. DNA of the CDR3: TGTGCCAGCAGCGCTGACAGGGTGAACTCCTACGAGCAGTACTTC. Translation: CASSADRVNSYEQYF.

The gene calls are TRBV18 and TRBJ1-1; D is ambiguous. Trimming left V 3 bases short and J 11 bases short, with 19 bases between. From germline, CDR1 is KGHSH and CDR2 LQKENI. The CDR3 totals 14 residues. The CDR3 sequence is CASSPVDERVPAFF. The CDR3 bases are TGTGCCAGCTCACCGGTCGACGAGAGGGTTCCGGCTTTCTTT. Using reference TRBV18 and TRBJ1-1 for the parts outside the CDR3, the full variable domain is NAGVMQNPRHLVRRRGQEARLRCSPMKGHSHVYWYRQLPEEGLKFMVYLQKENIIDESGMPKERFSAEFPKEGPSILRIQQVVRGDSAAYFCASSPVDERVPAFFGQGTRLTVV.

This clone was counted between two and nine times. A read error may account for a junction end that differs from germline. This chain joins TRBV18 and TRBJ2-7, with D possibly matching TRBD2 (7 bases). CDR1 and CDR2 (germline): KGHSH, LQKENI. The CDR3 runs to 11 residues. The CDR3 region is CASSSVRGGFF. For the CDR3, the DNA is TGTGCCAGCTCTTCGGTGAGGGGGGGGTTCTTC.

The chain recombines TRBV7-9 with TRBJ2-7, with unresolved D. The germline CDR1 and CDR2 sequences are SEHNR and FQNEAQ (reference sequence). Trimming stripped 6 bases from V and 2 bases from J, with 20 bases between. The length of the CDR3 is 16 residues. CDR3 nucleotides: TGTGCCAGCAGTCCTCAAACCGAAACAGAGCCCTACGAGCAGTACTTC. It translates to CASSPQTETEPYEQYF.

V is TRBV5-1 and J is TRBJ2-2; D may correspond to TRBD1 or TRBD2 (5 bases each). There are 13 residues in the CDR3. Germline V gene sequence: CDR1 SGHRS, CDR2 YFSETQ. V was trimmed by 4 bases and J by 6 bases, leaving 10 bases between them. The DNA of the CDR3 is TGCGCCAGCAGCCCCGAGGGGTCCGGGGAGCTGTTTTTT. Its translation is CASSPEGSGELFF.

V usage is TRBV11-3 and J usage is TRBJ2-1; 11 positions agree with TRBD2. CDR3 length: 15 amino acids. From germline, CDR1 is SGHNT and CDR2 YENEEA. The V segment lost 1 base and the J segment 9 bases; nucleotides outside the gene matches: 5. DNA for the CDR3: TGTGCCAGCAGCTTAGGGCGGACTAGCGGGTTTGAGCAGTTCTTC. It is translated as CASSLGRTSGFEQFF.

The rearrangement uses TRBV5-1 and TRBJ1-2; a weak D match, TRBD1 (5 bases). The CDR3 is made up of 15 amino acids. Trimming stripped 4 bases from V and 8 bases from J, with 21 bases between. Germline CDR1 is SGHRS and CDR2 is YFSETQ. This CDR3 reads CASSPELWGGVGYTF. The CDR3 DNA sequence: TGCGCCAGCAGCCCGGAGTTATGGGGCGGGGTCGGCTACACCTTC.

The rearrangement uses TRBV5-4 and TRBJ2-1, with 8 bases fitting TRBD1. Germline CDR1 and CDR2: SGHNT and YYREEE (reference sequence). V was clipped by 5 bases and J by 4 bases; unmatched bases: 8. The CDR3 contains 15 residues. In DNA, the CDR3 is TGTGCCAGCAGTTACGACAGGGGAGTGTACAATGAGCAGTTCTTC. Translated: CASSYDRGVYNEQFF.

The chain carries TRBV28 and TRBJ2-2; D gene unclear. V was cut by 3 bases and J by 4 bases, with 3 bases left in between. The CDR3 has 12 residues. In germline, CDR1 is MDHEN, CDR2 SYDVKM. CDR3 amino acids: CASSFLTGELFF. The CDR3 bases are TGTGCCAGCAGTTTTCTCACCGGGGAGCTGTTTTTT.

The gene calls are TRBV27 and TRBJ2-5; 14 bases map to TRBD2. There are 16 residues in the CDR3. With 4 bases clipped from V and 5 bases from J, the junction kept 6 bases outside the gene matches. Germline CDR1 is MNHEY and CDR2 is SMNVEV (reference sequence). For the CDR3, the DNA is TGTGCCAGCAGTTCGGGACTAGCGGGAGATGTGGAGACCCAGTACTTC. The encoded protein is CASSSGLAGDVETQYF.

The chain uses TRBV5-4 and TRBJ2-7; 10 positions match TRBD2. With 0 bases clipped from V and 3 bases from J, the junction kept 12 bases outside the gene matches. CDR3 size: 18 residues. From germline, CDR1 is SGHNT and CDR2 YYREEE (reference sequence). The CDR3 sequence is CASSLAGVAGGLGYEQYF. DNA for the CDR3: TGTGCCAGCAGCTTGGCCGGGGTAGCGGGAGGATTGGGCTACGAGCAGTACTTC.

CDR3 amino acids: CASSQDRTSGRSYNEQFF. The DNA for the CDR3 is TGCGCCAGCAGCCAAGATCGTACTAGCGGCCGCTCCTACAATGAGCAGTTCTTC. The chain has TRBV4-1 and TRBJ2-1; 8 bases line up with TRBD2. This CDR3 comprises 18 residues. V lost 0 bases and J lost 0; bases outside the gene matches: 7. Per the germline V gene, CDR1 is MGHRA and CDR2 is YSYEKL.

This rearrangement joins TRBV5-8 to TRBJ2-7, with a possible D match to TRBD2 (6 bases). This CDR3 comprises 14 residues. Trimming removed 5 bases from V and 3 bases from J, with 15 bases in between. Germline V gene lookup returns CDR1 SGHTS and CDR2 YDEGEE. In DNA, the CDR3 is TGTGCCAGCAGTCTCCGGGACTGGGGCTACGAGCAGTACTTC. It yields the protein CASSLRDWGYEQYF.

The rearrangement uses TRBV30 and TRBJ2-7; weak D call: TRBD2 (5 bases). The CDR3 spans 13 residues. Trimming took off 7 bases at V and 6 bases at J, with 19 bases between the two ends. Germline values: CDR1 GTSNPN, CDR2 SVGIG (reference sequence). CDR3 in DNA: TGTGCCTATAGGGCACGCGGCGGGCGCGAGCAGTACTTC. Translating gives CAYRARGGREQYF.

The chain links TRBV29-1 to TRBJ1-5, with a weak D call TRBD1 (6 bases). The CDR3 runs 15 residues. Germline V CDR1 and CDR2: SQVTM, ANQGSEA. V was cut by 2 bases and J by 5 bases, with 16 bases left in between. The CDR3 DNA sequence: TGCAGCGTTGAAAGGTTGCCAGGGGAACATCAGCCCCAGCATTTT. Its translation: CSVERLPGEHQPQHF.

Worth noting for this clone: The sample holds other DNA sequences that translate to the same CDR3. The chain carries TRBV28 and TRBJ2-7; D is unresolved. CDR1 is MDHEN, CDR2 SYDVKM, per germline. V lost 5 bases and J lost 3, with 8 bases in between. CDR3 length: 12 residues. The CDR3 region is CASSPLYYEQYF. The CDR3 DNA follows: TGTGCCAGCAGTCCGCTTTACTACGAGCAGTACTTC.

The chain uses TRBV13 and TRBJ1-3, with a tentative D call TRBD1 (5 bases). The germline V gene has CDR1 PRHDT and CDR2 FYEKMQ (reference sequence). V lost 1 base to trimming and J lost 6 bases, with 10 bases between them. This CDR3 has 14 amino acids. The CDR3 DNA sequence: TGTGCCAGCAGCTTAGTGCAGGGTGAAAACACCATATATTTT. Translated, it gives CASSLVQGENTIYF.

This sequence joins TRBV4-1 and TRBJ2-3, with 7 bases aligning to TRBD1. Germline V gene sequence: CDR1 MGHRA, CDR2 YSYEKL. The CDR3 covers 16 residues. Trimming cost V 4 bases and J 3 bases; bases outside gene matches: 10. CDR3 amino acids: CASSLEGAVRTDTQYF. CDR3 bases: TGCGCCAGCAGCCTTGAGGGGGCAGTGAGGACAGATACGCAGTATTTT.

The gene calls are TRBV5-1 and TRBJ1-4; D is perhaps TRBD1 (5 bases). The germline V gene has CDR1 SGHRS and CDR2 YFSETQ. The CDR3 sequence is 14 residues long. Trimming took off 5 bases at V and 4 bases at J, with 12 bases between the two ends. The CDR3 loop is CASRSSGYNEKLFF. CDR3 coding DNA: TGCGCCAGCAGATCCTCAGGGTATAATGAAAAACTGTTTTTT. Complete variable domain (other parts from reference TRBV5-1 and TRBJ1-4): KAGVTQTPRYLIKTRGQQVTLSCSPISGHRSVSWYQQTPGQGLQFLFEYFSETQRNKGNFPGRFSGRQFSNSRSEMNVSTLELGDSALYLCASRSSGYNEKLFFGSGTQLSVL.

The chain is built from TRBV27 and TRBJ2-5, with 9 bases lining up with TRBD1. The CDR3 sequence is 15 residues long. After removal of 6 bases from V and 5 bases from J, the junction contained 10 bases not matched to a gene. Germline-derived CDR1 and CDR2 are MNHEY and SMNVEV (reference sequence). CDR3 DNA: TGTGCCAGCAGGCCATACAGGGGGCTAGTGGAGACCCAGTACTTC. It encodes CASRPYRGLVETQYF.

The V gene is TRBV18, the J gene TRBJ1-2; D call uncertain. CDR3 length equals 15 residues. V lost 2 bases and J 5 bases, leaving 15 bases between the germline ends. Looked up from germline, CDR1 is KGHSH and CDR2 is LQKENI. CDR3 sequence: CASSPVPSTDYGYTF. CDR3 DNA sequence: TGTGCCAGCTCACCAGTTCCCTCGACGGATTATGGCTACACCTTC.

The V gene is TRBV4-1, the J gene TRBJ2-7, with TRBD1 matching over 10 bases. Germline CDR1 MGHRA, CDR2 YSYEKL. J gave up 3 bases and V 1 base, and 3 bases lay outside the gene matches. The CDR3 length is 15 residues. CDR3 amino acids: CASSQGDRGGYEQYF. The CDR3 nucleotides read TGCGCCAGCAGCCAAGGGGACAGGGGAGGCTACGAGCAGTACTTC.

Turning to this clone: The same CDR3 can be traced to other DNA sequences in this sample. This sequence joins TRBV11-3 and TRBJ2-3, with no clear D. The CDR3 length is 14 residues. Looked up from germline, CDR1 is SGHNT and CDR2 is YENEEA. V dropped 1 base and J dropped 0 bases, with 5 bases sitting between them. This CDR3 is CASSLVRSTDTQYF. The CDR3 DNA is TGTGCCAGCAGCTTAGTCCGGAGCACAGATACGCAGTATTTT.

This chain uses TRBV2 with TRBJ1-4; 7 bases map to TRBD1. The ends lost 3 bases at V and 3 bases at J; junction bases unmatched: 7. This CDR3 contains 16 residues. CDR1 and CDR2 from the germline V gene are SNHLY and FYNNEI. The CDR3 loop is CASSEGQTMANEKLFF. The CDR3 bases are TGTGCCAGCAGTGAGGGACAGACCATGGCTAATGAAAAACTGTTTTTT. Drawing the rest from reference TRBV2 and TRBJ1-4, the complete variable domain is EPEVTQTPSHQVTQMGQEVILRCVPISNHLYFYWYRQILGQKVEFLVSFYNNEISEKSEIFDDQFSVERPDGSNFTLKIRSTKLEDSAMYFCASSEGQTMANEKLFFGSGTQLSVL.

This rearrangement joins TRBV6-1 to TRBJ1-4; D not certain. There are 16 residues in the CDR3. CDR1 is MNHNS and CDR2 is SASEGT in the germline V gene. The V and J ends lost 3 bases and 0 bases respectively, with 11 bases between them. CDR3 amino acids: CASSDIAVATNEKLFF. The CDR3 DNA reads as TGTGCCAGCAGTGATATTGCGGTGGCAACTAATGAAAAACTGTTTTTT.

This clone was detected only once. V is TRBV2 and J is TRBJ1-5; no clear D gene. Trimming pared 0 bases from V and 5 bases from J, leaving 14 bases between. The CDR3 is made up of 16 amino acids. CDR1 and CDR2 (germline): SNHLY, FYNNEI. The CDR3, as DNA: TGTGCCAGCAGTGAAGCGGCCTGGGGAAGGGATCAGCCCCAGCATTTT. Protein: CASSEAAWGRDQPQHF.

V gene TRBV9 combines with J gene TRBJ2-1, with 9 positions matching TRBD2. This CDR3 contains 16 residues. CDR1 and CDR2 from the germline V gene are SGDLS and YYNGEE. With 4 bases clipped from V and 3 bases from J, the junction kept 8 bases outside the gene matches. The CDR3 protein is CASSPVIAGDYNEQFF. In nucleotides, the CDR3 is TGTGCCAGCAGCCCAGTCATAGCGGGGGACTACAATGAGCAGTTCTTC.

CDR3 in DNA: TGTGCCAGCAGCCCGAGGTGGGGTACTGAAGCTTTCTTT. This encodes CASSPRWGTEAFF. The chain recombines TRBV5-4 with TRBJ1-1; D not certain. CDR1 and CDR2 (germline): SGHNT, YYREEE (reference sequence). V dropped 4 bases and J dropped 5 bases, with 12 bases sitting between them. The CDR3 loop spans 13 amino acids.

V is TRBV5-4 and J is TRBJ2-1; D may be TRBD1 (8 bases). The germline CDR1 and CDR2 sequences are SGHNT and YYREEE (reference sequence). This CDR3 comprises 13 residues. V lost 7 bases to trimming and J lost 8 bases, with 16 bases between them. CDR3 DNA sequence: TGTGCCAGCCCGACAGGGGAGGGCGATGAGCAGTTCTTC. It yields the protein CASPTGEGDEQFF.